This TCR beta chain was found in a study of shared clonotypes between healthy human individuals. Source study methods: ImmunoSEQ gave junction-only sequences without quality scores, so filtering differed. The assay was immunoSEQ multiplex PCR, and TCRdb's table has in-frame clones only and misses some. V and J calls and clone size are copied from that table; D and trimming were computed from the DNA. The repertoire includes under 1,900,000 clones, approximately 98.5% of them detected once, and approximately 0.4% sits in the top ten. This CDR3 region has 14 residues. CDR1 and CDR2 from the germline V gene are ENHRY and SYGVKD. Trimming shortened V by 2 bases and J by 5 bases, and 13 bases separated the two germline ends. General study points: Read depth was anticipated to influence clonotype sharing among donors. Sorted-subset sequencing, rarefaction showed, was incomplete despite large depth.

On this clone: The antigen is not known.

The receptor comes from a man under 40 in good health. Specimen: naive CD4+ T cells sorted from blood. The subset here: CD45RA+ positively selected. The V call is TRBV10-3, the J call TRBJ2-7, with D perhaps TRBD2 (6 bases). The chain's CDR3 is CAISEDLALNEQYF. DNA for the CDR3: TGTGCCATCAGTGAGGACCTAGCGCTTAACGAGCAGTACTTC.